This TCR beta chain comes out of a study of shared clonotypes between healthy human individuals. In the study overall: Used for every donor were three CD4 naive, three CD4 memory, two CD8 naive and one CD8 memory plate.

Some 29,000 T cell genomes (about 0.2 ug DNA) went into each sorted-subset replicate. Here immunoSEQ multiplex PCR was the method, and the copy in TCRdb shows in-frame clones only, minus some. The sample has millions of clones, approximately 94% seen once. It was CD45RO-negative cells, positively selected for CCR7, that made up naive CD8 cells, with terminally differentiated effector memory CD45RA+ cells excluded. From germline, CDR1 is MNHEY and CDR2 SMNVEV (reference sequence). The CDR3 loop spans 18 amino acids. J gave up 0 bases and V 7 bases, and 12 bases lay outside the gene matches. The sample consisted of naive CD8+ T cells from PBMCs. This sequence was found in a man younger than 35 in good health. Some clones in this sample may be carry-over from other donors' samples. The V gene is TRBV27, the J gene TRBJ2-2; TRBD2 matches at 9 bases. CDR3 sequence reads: CASTPMGVAGANTGELFF. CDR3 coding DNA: TGTGCCAGCACCCCTATGGGGGTAGCGGGAGCGAACACCGGGGAGCTGTTTTTT.